This entry features one T cell receptor beta chain sequence. What it binds is not known. The data were taken from a study of OX40 agonist ivuxolimab in advanced cancers. The wider study: Patients' therapy was ivuxolimab, an antibody that acts as an agonist of OX40 (CD134). Study-level results: Partial responders receiving 0.1-3.0 mg/kg showed among the lowest clonal expansion.

Assay used: immunoSEQ multiplex PCR; TCRdb lists only in-frame clones, some missing. The table shows some 75,000 clones, with around 86% occurring only once. Per germline, CDR1 MNHEY and CDR2 SVGAGI. The CDR3 covers 13 residues. V lost 0 bases and J 9 bases, leaving 6 bases between the germline ends. The genes are TRBV6-5 and TRBJ1-6; no definite D call. The receptor was derived from an adult with an advanced solid tumor such as melanoma, head and neck, liver or kidney cancer. The sequences come from CD4+ or CD8+ T cells sorted from blood, collected in a trial of the OX40 agonist ivuxolimab. The CDR3 nucleotides read TGTGCCAGCAGTTACTCGATTGGTTCACCCCTCCACTTT. Its translation is CASSYSIGSPLHF.